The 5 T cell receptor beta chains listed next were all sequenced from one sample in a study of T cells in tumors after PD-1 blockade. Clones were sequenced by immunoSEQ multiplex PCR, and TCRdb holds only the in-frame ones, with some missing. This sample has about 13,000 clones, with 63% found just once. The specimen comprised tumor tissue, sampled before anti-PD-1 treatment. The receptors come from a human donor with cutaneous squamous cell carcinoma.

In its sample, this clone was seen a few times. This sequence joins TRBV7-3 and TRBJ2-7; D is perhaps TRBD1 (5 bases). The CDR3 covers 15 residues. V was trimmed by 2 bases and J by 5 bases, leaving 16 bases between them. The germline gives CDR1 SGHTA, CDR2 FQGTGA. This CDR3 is CASSLGPSLQDEQYF. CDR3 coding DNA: TGTGCCAGCAGCTTAGGACCTTCTCTACAGGACGAGCAGTACTTC.

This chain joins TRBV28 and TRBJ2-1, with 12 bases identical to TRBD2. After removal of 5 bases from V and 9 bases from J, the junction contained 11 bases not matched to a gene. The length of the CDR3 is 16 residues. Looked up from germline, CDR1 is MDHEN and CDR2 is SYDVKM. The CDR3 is CASSGGLAGGRGEQFF. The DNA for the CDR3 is TGTGCCAGCAGTGGGGGGCTAGCGGGAGGGCGGGGTGAGCAGTTCTTC.

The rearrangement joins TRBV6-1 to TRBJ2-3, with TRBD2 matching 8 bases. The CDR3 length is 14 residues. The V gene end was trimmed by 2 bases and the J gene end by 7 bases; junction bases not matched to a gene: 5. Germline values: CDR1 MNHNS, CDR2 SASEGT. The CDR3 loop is CASSEREGRHTQYF. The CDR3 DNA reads TGTGCCAGCAGTGAACGGGAGGGGAGGCATACGCAGTATTTT.

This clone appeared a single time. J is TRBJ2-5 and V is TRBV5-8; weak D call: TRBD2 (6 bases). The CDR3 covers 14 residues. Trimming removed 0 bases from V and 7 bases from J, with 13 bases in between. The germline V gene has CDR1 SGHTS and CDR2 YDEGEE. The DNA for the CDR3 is TGTGCCAGCAGCTTGGTAGCCTCCGGGGGGACCCAGTACTTC. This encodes CASSLVASGGTQYF.

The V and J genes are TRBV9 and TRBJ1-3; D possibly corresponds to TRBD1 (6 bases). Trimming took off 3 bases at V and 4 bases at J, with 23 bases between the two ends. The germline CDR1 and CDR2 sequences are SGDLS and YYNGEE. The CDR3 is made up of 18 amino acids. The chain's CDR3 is CASSAGGQLETSGNTIYF. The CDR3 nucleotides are TGTGCCAGCAGCGCTGGGGGACAACTCGAGACCTCCGGAAACACCATATATTTT.